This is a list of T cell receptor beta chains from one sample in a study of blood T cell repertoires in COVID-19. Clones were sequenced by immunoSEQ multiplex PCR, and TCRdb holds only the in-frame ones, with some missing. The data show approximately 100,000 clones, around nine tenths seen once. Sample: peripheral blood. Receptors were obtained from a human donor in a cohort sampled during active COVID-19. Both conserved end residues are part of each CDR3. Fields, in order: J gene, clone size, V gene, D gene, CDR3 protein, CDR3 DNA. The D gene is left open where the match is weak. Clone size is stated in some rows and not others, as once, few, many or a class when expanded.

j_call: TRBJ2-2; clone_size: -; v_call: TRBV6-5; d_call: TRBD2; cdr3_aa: CASSLGTRGAGELFF; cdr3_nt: TGTGCCAGCAGCCTAGGGACTAGGGGGGCCGGGGAGCTGTTTTTT
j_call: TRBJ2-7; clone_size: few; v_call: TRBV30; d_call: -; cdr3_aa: CAWSPDSYEQYF; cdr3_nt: TGTGCCTGGAGTCCGGACAGCTACGAGCAGTACTTC
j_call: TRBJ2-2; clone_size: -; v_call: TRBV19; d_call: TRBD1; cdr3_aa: CASSKGQGTTGELFF; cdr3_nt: TGTGCCAGTAGTAAGGGACAGGGGACTACCGGGGAGCTGTTTTTT
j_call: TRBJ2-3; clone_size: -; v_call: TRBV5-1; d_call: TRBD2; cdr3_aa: CASSSGLAYLSTDTQYF; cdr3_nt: TGCGCCAGCAGCTCAGGACTAGCGTACCTTAGCACAGATACGCAGTATTTT
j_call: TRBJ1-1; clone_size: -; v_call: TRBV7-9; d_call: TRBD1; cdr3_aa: CASSRLLDRGHTEAFF; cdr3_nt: TGTGCCAGCAGCCGCCTCTTGGACAGGGGGCACACTGAAGCTTTCTTT
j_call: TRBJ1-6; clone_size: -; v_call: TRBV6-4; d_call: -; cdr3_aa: CASSARVGYSPLHF; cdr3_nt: TGTGCCAGCAGCGCGCGGGTGGGGTATTCACCCCTCCACTTT
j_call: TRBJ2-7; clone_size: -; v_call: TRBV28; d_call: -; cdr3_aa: CASSLGDIPYEQYF; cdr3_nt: TGTGCCAGCAGTTTAGGGGACATTCCCTACGAGCAGTACTTC
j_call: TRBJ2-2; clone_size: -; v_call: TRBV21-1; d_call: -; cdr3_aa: CASSKAFGQGTGELFF; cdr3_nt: -
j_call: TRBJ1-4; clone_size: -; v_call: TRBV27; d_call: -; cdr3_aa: CASSLARVGEKLFF; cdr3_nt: TGTGCCAGCAGTTTAGCCAGGGTAGGGGAAAAACTGTTTTTT
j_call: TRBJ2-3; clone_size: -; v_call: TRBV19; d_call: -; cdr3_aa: CASSMFRGLRTDTQYF; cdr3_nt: TGTGCCAGTAGTATGTTCAGGGGTTTGAGGACAGATACGCAGTATTTT
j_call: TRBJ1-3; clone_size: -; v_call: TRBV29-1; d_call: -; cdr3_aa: CSVVAGAAGNTIYF; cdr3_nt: TGCAGCGTTGTCGCAGGGGCTGCTGGAAACACCATATATTTT
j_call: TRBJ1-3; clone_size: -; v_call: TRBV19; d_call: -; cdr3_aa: CASEQGNSGNTIYF; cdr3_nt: TGTGCCAGTGAGCAGGGGAACTCTGGAAACACCATATATTTT
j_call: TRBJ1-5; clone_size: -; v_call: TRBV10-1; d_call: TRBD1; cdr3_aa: CASSRQGDQPQHF; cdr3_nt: TGCGCCAGCAGCAGACAGGGGGATCAGCCCCAGCATTTT
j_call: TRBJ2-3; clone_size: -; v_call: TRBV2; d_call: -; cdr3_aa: CASILLTDTQYF; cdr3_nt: TGTGCCAGCATCCTTCTTACAGATACGCAGTATTTT
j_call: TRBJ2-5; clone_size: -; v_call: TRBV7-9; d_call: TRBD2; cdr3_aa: CASSFSGGGYQETQYF; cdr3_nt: TGTGCCAGCAGCTTTAGCGGGGGTGGGTACCAAGAGACCCAGTACTTC
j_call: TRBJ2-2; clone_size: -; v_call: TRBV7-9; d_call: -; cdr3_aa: CASSPPRGNTGELFF; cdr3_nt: TGTGCCAGCAGCCCCCCTAGAGGGAACACCGGGGAGCTGTTTTTT
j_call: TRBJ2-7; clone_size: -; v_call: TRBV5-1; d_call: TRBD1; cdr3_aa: CASSLGGGPYEQYF; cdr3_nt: TGCGCCAGCAGCTTGGGAGGGGGCCCCTACGAGCAGTACTTC
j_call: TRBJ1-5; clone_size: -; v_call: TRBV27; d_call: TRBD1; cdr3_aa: CASSLRTGDQPQHF; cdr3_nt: TGTGCCAGCAGTTTACGGACAGGGGATCAGCCCCAGCATTTT
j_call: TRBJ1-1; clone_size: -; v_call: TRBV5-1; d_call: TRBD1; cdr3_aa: CASSLVLTGGGTEAFF; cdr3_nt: TGCGCCAGCAGTCTAGTCCTGACAGGGGGCGGCACTGAAGCTTTCTTT
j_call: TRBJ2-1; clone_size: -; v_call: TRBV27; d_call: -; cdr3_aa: CASSLSVRGSYNEQFF; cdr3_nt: TGTGCCAGCAGTTTATCGGTTCGGGGTTCCTACAATGAGCAGTTCTTC
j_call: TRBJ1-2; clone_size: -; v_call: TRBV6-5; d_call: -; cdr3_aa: CASSPTGSYGYTF; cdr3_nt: TGTGCCAGCAGCCCCACAGGGAGCTATGGCTACACCTTC
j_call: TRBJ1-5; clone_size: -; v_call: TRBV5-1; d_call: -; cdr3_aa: CASSSSGQFSNQPQHF; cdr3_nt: TGCGCCAGCAGCTCCTCTGGACAGTTTAGCAATCAGCCCCAGCATTTT
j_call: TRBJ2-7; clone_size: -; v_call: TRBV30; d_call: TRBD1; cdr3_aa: CAWTPGQGPYEQYF; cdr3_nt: TGTGCCTGGACACCGGGACAGGGCCCCTACGAGCAGTACTTC
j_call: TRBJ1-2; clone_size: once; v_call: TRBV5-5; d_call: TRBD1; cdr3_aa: CASSLGPSTGSYGYTF; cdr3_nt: TGTGCCAGCAGCTTGGGCCCCTCGACAGGGTCCTATGGCTACACCTTC
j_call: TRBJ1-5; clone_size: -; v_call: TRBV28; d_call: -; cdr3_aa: CASSLGPQVTYSNQPQHF; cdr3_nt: TGTGCCAGCAGTTTGGGGCCGCAGGTCACCTATAGCAATCAGCCCCAGCATTTT
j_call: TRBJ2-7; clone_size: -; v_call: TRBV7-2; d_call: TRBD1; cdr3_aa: CASSFDRGRSEQYF; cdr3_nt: TGTGCCAGCAGCTTCGACAGGGGAAGGAGCGAGCAGTACTTC
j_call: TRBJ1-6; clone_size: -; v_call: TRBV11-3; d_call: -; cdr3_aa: CASSLIYPHPPTRTNSPLHF; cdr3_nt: TGTGCCAGCAGCTTAATATACCCCCACCCTCCGACGAGGACAAATTCACCCCTCCACTTT
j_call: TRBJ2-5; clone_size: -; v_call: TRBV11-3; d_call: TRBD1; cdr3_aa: CASSLGLGQQETQYF; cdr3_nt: TGTGCCAGCAGCTTGGGTTTGGGACAGCAAGAGACCCAGTACTTC
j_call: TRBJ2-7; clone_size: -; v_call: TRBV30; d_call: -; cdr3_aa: CAWVDRYDEQYF; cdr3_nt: TGTGCCTGGGTCGACAGGTACGACGAGCAGTACTTC
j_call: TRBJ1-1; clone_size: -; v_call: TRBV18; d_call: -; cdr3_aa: CASSLDTLNTEAFF; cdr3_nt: TGTGCCAGCTCACTCGACACATTGAACACTGAAGCTTTCTTT
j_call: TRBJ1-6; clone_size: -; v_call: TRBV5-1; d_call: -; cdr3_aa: CASSFIAASSYNSPLHF; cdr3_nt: TGCGCCAGCAGCTTTATCGCAGCGAGCTCCTATAATTCACCCCTCCACTTT
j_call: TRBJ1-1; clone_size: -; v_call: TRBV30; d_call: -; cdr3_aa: CAWSVGSGGYTEAFF; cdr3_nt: TGTGCCTGGAGTGTTGGCTCAGGTGGTTATACTGAAGCTTTCTTT